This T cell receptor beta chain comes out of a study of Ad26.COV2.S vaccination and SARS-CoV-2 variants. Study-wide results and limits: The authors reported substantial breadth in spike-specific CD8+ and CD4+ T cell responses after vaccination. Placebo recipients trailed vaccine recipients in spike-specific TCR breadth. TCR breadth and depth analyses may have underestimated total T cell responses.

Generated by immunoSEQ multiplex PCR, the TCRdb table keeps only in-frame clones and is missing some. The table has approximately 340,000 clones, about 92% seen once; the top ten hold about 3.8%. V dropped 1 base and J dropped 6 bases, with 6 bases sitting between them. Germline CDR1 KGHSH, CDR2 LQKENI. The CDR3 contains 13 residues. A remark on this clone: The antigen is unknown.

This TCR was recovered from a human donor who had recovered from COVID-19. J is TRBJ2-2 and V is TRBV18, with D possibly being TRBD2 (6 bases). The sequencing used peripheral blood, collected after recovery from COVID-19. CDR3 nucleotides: TGTGCCAGCTCACCACGGGGGGCCGGGGAGCTGTTTTTT. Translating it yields CASSPRGAGELFF.